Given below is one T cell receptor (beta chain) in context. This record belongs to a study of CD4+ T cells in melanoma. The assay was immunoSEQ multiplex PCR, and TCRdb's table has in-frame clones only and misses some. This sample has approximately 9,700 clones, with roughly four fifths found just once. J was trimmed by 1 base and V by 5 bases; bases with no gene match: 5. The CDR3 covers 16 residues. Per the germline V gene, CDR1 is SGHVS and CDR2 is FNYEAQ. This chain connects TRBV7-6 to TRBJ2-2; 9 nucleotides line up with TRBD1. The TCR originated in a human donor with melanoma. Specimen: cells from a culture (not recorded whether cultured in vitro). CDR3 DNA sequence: TGTGCCAGCAGCGACCGACAGGGGGGGAACACCGGGGAGCTGTTTTTT. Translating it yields CASSDRQGGNTGELFF. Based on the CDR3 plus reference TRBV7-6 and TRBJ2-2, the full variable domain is GAGVSQSPRYKVTKRGQDVALRCDPISGHVSLYWYRQALGQGPEFLTYFNYEAQQDKSGLPNDRFSAERPEGSISTLTIQRTEQRDSAMYRCASSDRQGGNTGELFFGEGSRLTVL.